These 24 T cell receptor beta chains came from one sample sequenced in a study of cytomegalovirus exposure and HLA in healthy donors. Researchers ran the PCR with 60 Vbeta and 13 Jbeta primers. The method was immunoSEQ multiplex PCR; TCRdb's version includes in-frame clones alone and lacks a portion of them. Here the sample spans 79,000 or so clones, roughly 79% being singletons. The sample was PBMCs. The source is a woman in her thirties or forties in good health and CMV-seropositive.

V usage is TRBV7-9 and J usage is TRBJ1-1, with D unresolved. The CDR3 has 14 amino acids. Trimming stripped 2 bases from V and 2 bases from J, with 9 bases between. CDR1 is SEHNR, CDR2 FQNEAQ, per germline (reference sequence). Here the CDR3 reads CASSLHAGNTEAFF. CDR3 sequence (DNA): TGTGCCAGCAGCTTACATGCAGGCAACACTGAAGCTTTCTTT. The variable domain in full, with the rest retrieved from reference TRBV7-9 and TRBJ1-1, is DTGVSQNPRHKITKRGQNVTFRCDPISEHNRLYWYRQTLGQGPEFLTYFQNEAQLEKSRLLSDRFSAERPKGSFSTLEIQRTEQGDSAMYLCASSLHAGNTEAFFGQGTRLTVV.

The J gene is TRBJ1-1, the V gene TRBV4-1, with D possibly TRBD1 on 6 matching bases. The CDR3 sequence is 14 residues long. Trimming left V 6 bases short and J 0 bases short, with 11 bases between. The V gene's germline CDR1 is MGHRA and CDR2 YSYEKL. CDR3 DNA: TGCGCCAGCAGTCCGACAGGTTTGAACACTGAAGCTTTCTTT. Translating gives CASSPTGLNTEAFF.

This clone was recorded only once. The chain couples TRBV4-1 to TRBJ1-1; 9 bases map to TRBD1. Trimming at V came to 1 base and at J to 10 bases, leaving 7 bases not matched to a gene. The CDR3 is 14 amino acids. Germline V gene sequence: CDR1 MGHRA, CDR2 YSYEKL. CDR3 region: CASSQAYGTGRAFF. The DNA for the CDR3 is TGCGCCAGCAGCCAAGCTTACGGGACAGGGCGAGCTTTCTTT.

The CDR3 region has the DNA TGCGCCAGCAGCTTGGGCGGGACAGCTGGAAACACCATATATTTT. This sequence encodes CASSLGGTAGNTIYF. This chain connects TRBV5-1 to TRBJ1-3; 7 bases are shared with TRBD1. V lost 0 bases to trimming and J lost 2 bases; unmatched junction nucleotides: 2. This CDR3 contains 15 residues. CDR1 and CDR2 (germline): SGHRS, YFSETQ.

The chain is built from TRBV6-5 and TRBJ2-5; 10 positions match TRBD1. This CDR3 region has 14 residues. The V and J ends lost 2 bases and 4 bases, in that order; junction bases with no gene match: 1. Per germline, CDR1 MNHEY and CDR2 SVGAGI. CDR3 coding DNA: TGTGCCAGCAGTTACGACAGGGGGCGAGAGACCCAGTACTTC. Residues: CASSYDRGRETQYF.

This rearrangement joins TRBV15 to TRBJ2-5, with TRBD2 identical over 9 bases. V lost 4 bases and J lost 4; bases outside the gene matches: 10. This CDR3 has 16 residues. The germline CDR1 and CDR2 sequences are LNHNV and YYDKDF (reference sequence). DNA of the CDR3: TGTGCCACCAGCATGGGTAGCGGGGGAGGAGGAGAGACCCAGTACTTC. Translation gives CATSMGSGGGGETQYF.

J is TRBJ1-3 and V is TRBV2; 7 bases match TRBD1. V was pared by 4 bases and J by 4 bases, with 4 bases of the junction left unmatched. The CDR3 covers 14 residues. CDR1 SNHLY and CDR2 FYNNEI come from the germline V gene. The CDR3 region is CASSVGTAGNTIYF. The CDR3 DNA is TGTGCCAGCAGTGTAGGGACAGCGGGAAACACCATATATTTT.

The chain is built from TRBV6-5 and TRBJ2-5; D might be TRBD1 (6 bases). Looked up from germline, CDR1 is MNHEY and CDR2 is SVGAGI. The CDR3 is 16 amino acids. The V end was cut by 0 bases, the J end by 4 bases, with 15 bases between. The CDR3 nucleotides are TGTGCCAGCAGTTACTCGGGACAAGGAGTACGAGAGACCCAGTACTTC. This codes for CASSYSGQGVRETQYF.

The chain links TRBV19 to TRBJ1-1; 9 bases fit TRBD1. The CDR3 spans 14 residues. The germline CDR1 and CDR2 sequences are LNHDA and SQIVND (reference sequence). The junction had 4 bases not matched to a gene; V was cut back by 3 bases and J by 5 bases. The CDR3 sequence: CASSIYRGRTEAFF. CDR3 DNA: TGTGCCAGTAGTATCTACAGGGGGCGAACTGAAGCTTTCTTT.

This sequence joins TRBV27 and TRBJ1-2; D not certain. CDR1 is MNHEY, CDR2 SMNVEV, per germline (reference sequence). The CDR3 length is 13 residues. Trimming took off 6 bases at V and 1 base at J, with 9 bases between the two ends. CDR3 in DNA: TGTGCCAGCAGCCTAAAGAGTAACTATGGCTACACCTTC. Its translation: CASSLKSNYGYTF.

V usage is TRBV6-5 and J usage is TRBJ2-7; no clear D gene. The CDR3 runs 14 residues. Germline loops: CDR1 MNHEY, CDR2 SVGAGI. The germline V and J ends were trimmed by 0 bases and 2 bases, with 8 bases remaining between them. Here the CDR3 reads CASSYSWQTYEQYF. In nucleotides, the CDR3 is TGTGCCAGCAGTTACTCCTGGCAGACCTACGAGCAGTACTTC.

The chain uses TRBV9 and TRBJ1-2, with D uncertain. This CDR3 region has 15 residues. V lost 0 bases to trimming and J lost 4 bases, with 13 bases between them. Germline CDR1 reads SGDLS; CDR2 reads YYNGEE. The CDR3 region is CASSVGALRGYGYTF. CDR3 nucleotide sequence: TGTGCCAGCAGCGTAGGAGCCCTTCGGGGCTATGGCTACACCTTC.

The chain is built from TRBV5-6 and TRBJ2-7, with 7 positions matching TRBD1. V was pared by 3 bases and J by 9 bases, with 18 bases of the junction left unmatched. Germline V CDR1 and CDR2: SGHDT, YYEEEE. This CDR3 spans 16 amino acids. CDR3 sequence reads: CASSSPRDSSSYLQYF. As DNA, the CDR3 is TGTGCCAGCAGCTCCCCCCGGGACAGTAGCTCCTATCTGCAGTACTTC. Supplemented by reference TRBV5-6 and TRBJ2-7, the full variable domain reads DAGVTQSPTHLIKTRGQQVTLRCSPKSGHDTVSWYQQALGQGPQFIFQYYEEEERQRGNFPDRFSGHQFPNYSSELNVNALLLGDSALYLCASSSPRDSSSYLQYFGPGTRLTVT.

V gene TRBV15 combines with J gene TRBJ1-2; maybe TRBD1 (5 bases). This CDR3 has 12 amino acids. Trimming stripped 3 bases from V and 7 bases from J, with 9 bases between. Germline assignment: CDR1 LNHNV and CDR2 YYDKDF (reference sequence). CDR3 in amino acids: CATSSNRLGYTF. CDR3 bases: TGTGCCACCAGCAGCAACAGGCTTGGCTACACCTTC.

The chain carries TRBV6-5 and TRBJ1-4; 9 positions agree with TRBD1. V trimming: 5 bases; J trimming: 8 bases; junction bases outside the gene matches: 6. The germline V gene has CDR1 MNHEY and CDR2 SVGAGI. There are 14 residues in the CDR3. CDR3 sequence reads: CASSPGQGREKLFF. Written as DNA, the CDR3 is TGTGCCAGCAGTCCGGGACAGGGCCGGGAAAAACTGTTTTTT.

The gene calls are TRBV28 and TRBJ2-3; 12 nucleotides agree with TRBD2. Looked up from germline, CDR1 is MDHEN and CDR2 is SYDVKM. This CDR3 comprises 16 residues. V shed 6 bases, J shed 4 bases, and the junction held 8 bases outside the gene matches. CDR3 loop: CASSPTSGRWSDTQYF. In nucleotides, the CDR3 is TGTGCCAGCAGCCCAACTAGCGGGAGGTGGTCAGATACGCAGTATTTT.

This clone occurred once. V is TRBV5-1 and J is TRBJ2-7, with D possibly being TRBD1 (6 bases). The germline gives CDR1 SGHRS, CDR2 YFSETQ. The CDR3 is 16 amino acids. Trimming took off 1 base at V and 4 bases at J, with 18 bases between the two ends. This CDR3 reads CASSLLRQDGPYEQYF. The CDR3, as DNA: TGCGCCAGCAGCTTGCTTCGACAGGACGGTCCTTACGAGCAGTACTTC.

The chain employs TRBV5-6 and TRBJ1-1; D might be TRBD1 (6 bases). The CDR3 sequence is 15 residues long. V shed 5 bases and J shed 1 base, with 15 bases lying between them. Looked up from germline, CDR1 is SGHDT and CDR2 is YYEEEE. CDR3 bases: TGTGCCAGCAGTTTCAATACAGGGTGGAACACTGAAGCTTTCTTT. It encodes CASSFNTGWNTEAFF.

This chain connects TRBV2 to TRBJ2-5, with a weak D call TRBD1 (6 bases). The CDR3 covers 14 residues. Germline-derived CDR1 and CDR2 are SNHLY and FYNNEI. V lost 2 bases to trimming and J lost 7 bases, with 14 bases between them. The DNA for the CDR3 is TGTGCCAGCAGTGAATCCAGGGGAGAGGGGACCCAGTACTTC. It specifies CASSESRGEGTQYF.

V and J are TRBV4-2 and TRBJ2-3; D might be TRBD2 (7 bases). CDR1 and CDR2 from the germline V gene are LGHNA and YNFKEQ. The CDR3 totals 17 residues. V lost 6 bases and J 0 bases, leaving 19 bases between the germline ends. In DNA form, the CDR3 reads TGTGCCAGCAGAACAGGGATAGCGGGCTCTAGCACAGATACGCAGTATTTT. Translated, it gives CASRTGIAGSSTDTQYF.

This clone was observed once. V and J are TRBV4-1 and TRBJ1-1, with 7 positions matching TRBD1. Looked up from germline, CDR1 is MGHRA and CDR2 is YSYEKL. This CDR3 contains 15 residues. V trimming: 0 bases; J trimming: 3 bases; junction bases outside the gene matches: 4. Here the CDR3 reads CASSQDRRGDTEAFF. The CDR3 bases are TGCGCCAGCAGCCAAGATCGCAGGGGGGACACTGAAGCTTTCTTT.

The V call is TRBV7-8, the J call TRBJ2-1; 12 nucleotides agree with TRBD2. CDR1 SGHVS and CDR2 FQNEAQ come from the germline V gene. This CDR3 is built from 13 residues. Unmatched junction bases numbered 3, after V lost 7 bases and J lost 8 bases. In DNA form, the CDR3 reads TGTGCCAGCATGACTAGCGGGAGTGATGAGCAGTTCTTC. Protein sequence: CASMTSGSDEQFF.

The rearrangement links TRBV5-1 to TRBJ1-2; D is perhaps TRBD1 (6 bases). The CDR3 runs 12 residues. CDR1 is SGHRS, CDR2 YFSETQ, per germline. With 3 bases removed from V and 6 bases from J, the gap between germline ends came to 9 bases. The CDR3 here is CASSSGQHGYTF. The CDR3 bases are TGCGCCAGCAGCTCAGGACAGCATGGCTACACCTTC.

This chain connects TRBV5-1 to TRBJ2-3; D ambiguous. V shed 1 base and J shed 1 base, with 10 bases lying between them. The germline V gene encodes CDR1 SGHRS and CDR2 YFSETQ. The CDR3 is made up of 15 amino acids. CDR3 amino acids: CASSLRGTRTDTQYF. The CDR3 nucleotides are TGCGCCAGCAGCTTGCGCGGAACTCGCACAGATACGCAGTATTTT. The whole variable domain, filled in from reference TRBV5-1 and TRBJ2-3, reads KAGVTQTPRYLIKTRGQQVTLSCSPISGHRSVSWYQQTPGQGLQFLFEYFSETQRNKGNFPGRFSGRQFSNSRSEMNVSTLELGDSALYLCASSLRGTRTDTQYFGPGTRLTVL.